Detailed here is one T cell receptor beta chain. As yet, its antigen is unknown. The CDR3 totals 17 residues. V was pared by 8 bases and J by 7 bases, with 20 bases of the junction left unmatched. The V gene's germline CDR1 is MDHEN and CDR2 SYDVKM. Clones were read by immunoSEQ multiplex PCR, and TCRdb kept only the in-frame ones, dropping some. Among about 24,000 clones, roughly 90% were seen once, and the ten largest hold about 49%. The sample comes from a study of OX40 agonist ivuxolimab in advanced cancers. On the study more broadly: Having had anti-PD-1, anti-PD-L1 or anti-CTLA-4 therapy before was allowed, and roughly 40% had some.

Study-level results: Expanded peripheral T cell antigen specificity was not determined.

The sample here was CD4+ or CD8+ T cells sorted from blood, taken in a trial of the OX40 agonist ivuxolimab. This clonotype was sampled from an adult with an advanced solid tumor such as melanoma, head and neck, liver or kidney cancer. The chain couples TRBV28 to TRBJ2-7; 10 positions match TRBD1. The chain's CDR3 is CASPPSPPRQGAWEQYF. The CDR3 nucleotides are TGTGCCAGCCCCCCTTCTCCCCCCCGACAGGGGGCCTGGGAGCAGTACTTC.